The rows below give T cell receptor beta chains drawn from one sample of a study of graft-versus-host responses after intestinal transplantation. Measured with immunoSEQ multiplex PCR; TCRdb has only the in-frame clones, and not every one. The table shows 40,000 or so clones, with more than 80% occurring only once. The sequencing here drew on PBMCs, taken approximately 700 days after intestinal transplantation. The receptors were gathered from a human patient who received an intestinal transplant, so some T cells may come from the graft donor. Each CDR3 is given with its conserved first and last residue. The D gene is left open where the match is weak. Rows may omit the clone size; those that give it use once, few, many or a size class.

V	size	J	D	DNA	CDR3
TRBV6-6	NA	TRBJ2-1	TRBD2	TGTGCCAGCAGTTCGGGAGGTGAGCAGTTCTTC	CASSSGGEQFF
TRBV11-3	NA	TRBJ2-3	NA	TGTGCCAGCAGCTTAGGGGTATCGGATACGCAGTATTTT	CASSLGVSDTQYF
TRBV5-1	NA	TRBJ1-2	NA	TGCGCCAGCAGCTTGGCGGCAGGCTCTACCTATGGCTACACCTTC	CASSLAAGSTYGYTF
TRBV11-2	NA	TRBJ2-1	TRBD1	TGTGCCAGCACTGACACCGGGACAGGGGTTCTGAATGAGCAGTTCTTC	CASTDTGTGVLNEQFF
TRBV5-1	NA	TRBJ2-1	TRBD1	TGCGCCAGCAGCTTGGCTTCACCGGGACAGGGTCATGAGCAGTTCTTC	CASSLASPGQGHEQFF
TRBV5-6	NA	TRBJ2-3	NA	TGTGCCAGCAGCTTCCTCGGGGAGGACCTCACATATACGCAGTATTTT	CASSFLGEDLTYTQYF
TRBV28	NA	TRBJ1-5	NA	TGTGCCAGCACCATGGGGATTCAGCCCCAGCATTTT	CASTMGIQPQHF
TRBV13	NA	TRBJ1-6	TRBD1	TGTGCCAGCAGCTCTGGGACAGGGGCCAATTCACCCCTCCACTTT	CASSSGTGANSPLHF
TRBV6-5	NA	TRBJ2-7	TRBD1	TGTGCCAGCAGCCAAAGACAGGGATCCCACGAGCAGTACTTC	CASSQRQGSHEQYF
TRBV6-5	NA	TRBJ2-1	TRBD2	TGTGCCAGCAGCGCCGGGACTAGCAGATACAATGAGCAGTTCTTC	CASSAGTSRYNEQFF
TRBV27	NA	TRBJ2-3	NA	TGTGCCAGCAGCCGCCGCCCCCCCAGCACAGATACGCAGTATTTT	CASSRRPPSTDTQYF
TRBV19	NA	TRBJ2-5	NA	TGTGCCAGTAGTGGGCAGGGAAAAGAGACCCAGTACTTC	CASSGQGKETQYF
TRBV6-5	NA	TRBJ1-5	NA	TGTGCCAGCAGTTCAAAACAGAGCAATCAGCCCCAGCATTTT	CASSSKQSNQPQHF
TRBV2	NA	TRBJ2-5	NA	TGTGCCACCCGTAGGGGTTTGGGTGAGACCCAGTACTTC	CATRRGLGETQYF
TRBV11-2	NA	TRBJ2-1	TRBD1	TGTGCCAGCAGCTTAGAGGGGGACAGGCACAATGAGCAGTTCTTC	CASSLEGDRHNEQFF
TRBV19	NA	TRBJ2-4	TRBD1	TGTGCCAGTAGTATCGGGACAGGGAGGGTTAAAAACATTCAGTACTTC	CASSIGTGRVKNIQYF
TRBV29-1	NA	TRBJ2-5	TRBD2	TGCAGCGCTTTAAAGGGAGGGGAAGAGACCCAGTACTTC	CSALKGGEETQYF
TRBV7-2	NA	TRBJ2-7	TRBD1	TGTGCCAGCAGCTTGGTCTATGGACAGGGGGCCTCCTACGAGCAGTACTTC	CASSLVYGQGASYEQYF
TRBV10-2	NA	TRBJ2-1	TRBD2	TGCGCCAGCAGTGATCCGCCTAGCGGCTACAATGAGCAGTTCTTC	CASSDPPSGYNEQFF
TRBV5-4	NA	TRBJ2-7	TRBD2	TGTGCCAGCAGCTCATTTAGCGGGGGGGCATACGAGCAGTACTTC	CASSSFSGGAYEQYF
TRBV6-6	NA	TRBJ1-5	NA	TGTGCCAGCAGGCAGGGAAAAGGTAGCAATCAGCCCCAGCATTTT	CASRQGKGSNQPQHF
TRBV7-6	NA	TRBJ2-7	NA	TGTGCCAGCAGCGCCTCGATAACCTACGAGCAGTACTTC	CASSASITYEQYF
TRBV2	NA	TRBJ1-5	NA	TGTGCCAGCAGTGAGGGTGGGCGGGCCCAGCATTTT	CASSEGGRAQHF
TRBV7-3	NA	TRBJ2-3	NA	TGTGCCAGCAGCCCCGGACACCGCACAGATACGCAGTATTTT	CASSPGHRTDTQYF
TRBV5-6	NA	TRBJ2-7	TRBD1	TGTGCCAGCAGCATCCGGGACAGGGGATACGAGCAGTACTTC	CASSIRDRGYEQYF
TRBV6-1	few	TRBJ2-5	TRBD2	TGTGCCAGCCTGAGCGGGGTCATGGCAGAGACCCAGTACTTC	CASLSGVMAETQYF
TRBV5-1	NA	TRBJ2-2	NA	TGCGCCAGCAGCCTCGCTTGGGAGTATAACACCGGGGAGCTGTTTTTT	CASSLAWEYNTGELFF
TRBV10-3	NA	TRBJ1-4	NA	TGTGCCATCAAATCCGGGAAAACTAATGAAAAACTGTTTTTT	CAIKSGKTNEKLFF
TRBV19	NA	TRBJ1-2	TRBD1	TGTGCCAGTAGTATTTGGGGACAGGTGGCAAGGGCTAACTATGGCTACACCTTC	CASSIWGQVARANYGYTF
TRBV6-1	NA	TRBJ1-2	NA	TGTGCCAGCAGTGAAGATCGGGAGGCTAACTATGGCTACACCTTC	CASSEDREANYGYTF
TRBV6-1	once	TRBJ2-7	NA	TGTGCCAGCCGTGGATATGTTGCGGGACTCTCCTCCTACGAGCAGTACTTC	CASRGYVAGLSSYEQYF
TRBV4-1	NA	TRBJ2-1	NA	TGCGCCAGCAGCCAAGATTACTGGGCAGACTCCTACAATGAGCAGTTCTTC	CASSQDYWADSYNEQFF
TRBV5-4	NA	TRBJ2-7	NA	TGTGCCAGCAGCCGGGACGGCTCCTACGAGCAGTACTTC	CASSRDGSYEQYF
TRBV9	NA	TRBJ2-6	NA	TGTGCCAGCAGCGTAGCCAGCTCTGGGGCCAACGTCCTGACTTTC	CASSVASSGANVLTF
TRBV6-6	NA	TRBJ1-2	TRBD1	TGTGCCAGCGCATCGGGGACAGGGATAGCTGGCTACACCTTC	CASASGTGIAGYTF
TRBV4-1	NA	TRBJ2-2	TRBD1	TGCGCCAGCAGCCGGCTGGGACAGGGGGCAACCGGGGAGCTGTTTTTT	CASSRLGQGATGELFF
TRBV6-1	NA	TRBJ2-3	NA	TGTGCCAGCAGTGAAGGATTCGCGTCAGATACGCAGTATTTT	CASSEGFASDTQYF
TRBV19	NA	TRBJ1-1	NA	TGTGCCAGTAGTATAAGGTCCACAGGGTTTCGTGGAGTGAACACTGAAGCTTTCTTT	CASSIRSTGFRGVNTEAFF
TRBV28	NA	TRBJ1-4	NA	TGTGCCAGCGGAACAGGCGCAACTAATGAAAAACTGTTTTTT	CASGTGATNEKLFF
TRBV7-7	once	TRBJ2-1	TRBD2	TGTGCCAGCAGCTTAATGTTAGGGACTAGCGGGAATGAGCAGTTCTTC	CASSLMLGTSGNEQFF
TRBV5-6	NA	TRBJ2-7	NA	TGTGCCAGCAGCCGGGACTACGAGCAGTACTTC	CASSRDYEQYF
TRBV6-6	NA	TRBJ2-1	TRBD2	TGTGCCAGCAATAGACTAGCGGGAGGGTTTTTCTTC	CASNRLAGGFFF
TRBV27	NA	TRBJ1-5	NA	TGTGCCAGCAGTTTAGGGGACGGCACCCTCAATCAGCCCCAGCATTTT	CASSLGDGTLNQPQHF
TRBV4-2	NA	TRBJ2-2	TRBD1	TGTGCCAGCAGCCCCCTAGAGGGGGCTCGGTCCGGGGAGCTGTTTTTT	CASSPLEGARSGELFF